This TCR beta chain originates from a study of beta chain features in type 1 diabetes. The study, taken as a whole, reports: The study found fewer insertions and more deletions at VDJ junctions in type 1 diabetes patients.

This clone has just a few counts. As yet, its antigen is unknown. What was sequenced were expressed TCRB transcripts, since all of the isolated RNA had been reverse transcribed. The repertoire was sequenced with immunoSEQ multiplex PCR; TCRdb's copy has only in-frame clones and lacks some. In the table there are hundreds of thousands of clones, around 15% of which are singletons. The CDR3 length is 14 residues. Trimming pared 0 bases from V and 7 bases from J, leaving 9 bases between. Germline values: CDR1 SGHAT, CDR2 FQNNGV. V gene TRBV11-2 combines with J gene TRBJ2-2; D unclear. The sample was naive CD4+ T cells from blood. This TCR was recovered from a man aged 18 to 29 in good health. DNA for the CDR3: TGTGCCAGCAGCTTAGATTCATGGAGCGGGGAGCTGTTTTTT. Its protein product is CASSLDSWSGELFF.